This record covers a single T cell receptor (beta chain). TCRdb's table, derived via immunoSEQ multiplex PCR, lists solely in-frame clones and lacks some. This table holds under 110,000 clones, 85% found once. The CDR3 length is 16 residues. With 4 bases removed from V and 1 base from J, the gap between germline ends came to 16 bases. Per germline, CDR1 SGHDT and CDR2 YYEEEE. The data were obtained in a study of blood T cell repertoires in COVID-19. The chain combines TRBV5-6 with TRBJ2-3; D not certain. This TCR was recovered from an older woman with active or convalescent COVID-19. Sequencing input: peripheral blood. The DNA of the CDR3 is TGTGCCAGCAGCCTGTCCACGGTTGTCGGCACAGATACGCAGTATTTT. Its translation: CASSLSTVVGTDTQYF.